The present T cell receptor (beta chain) was sequenced within a study of somatic mutations in cytotoxic T cells in rheumatoid arthritis. Whole-study context: Using a FACSAria II or Sony SH800, a portion of the V beta antibody-stained T-cell populations were flow-sorted at nearly 100% purity, and among those populations were V beta1+ cells that were then sequenced for TCRB.

Measured with immunoSEQ multiplex PCR; TCRdb has only the in-frame clones, and not every one. Among about 11,000 clones, less than 80% were seen once, and the ten largest hold 7.5% to 10%. A word on this clone: No antigen is known for it.

The germline V gene has CDR1 SNHLY and CDR2 FYNNEI. V was cut by 3 bases and J by 5 bases, with 19 bases left in between. There are 16 residues in the CDR3. Overall study results and limits: CD8+ clonality rose with age in rheumatoid arthritis patients, unlike in healthy controls. Nothing was done to adjust for multiple comparisons when TRBV07 showed up slightly less in rheumatoid arthritis patients. With some 68 patients examined, fewer than 10 had a largest CD8+ clone exceeding 20% of CD8+ cells.

Sequenced input: CD8+ T cells sorted from blood. This rearrangement joins TRBV2 to TRBJ1-2; maybe TRBD1 (5 bases). This receptor was taken from a man between 65 and 85 years old in good health. Here the CDR3 DNA reads TGTGCCAGCAGTGATTCTAATTCGGGGGTAGAGTATGGCTACACCTTC. It is translated as CASSDSNSGVEYGYTF.